The 22 T cell receptor beta chains below all came from one sample that was sequenced in a study of cytomegalovirus exposure and HLA in healthy donors. The PCR used 60 Vbeta and 13 Jbeta primers. Clones were read by immunoSEQ multiplex PCR, and TCRdb kept only the in-frame ones, dropping some. The sample lists around 200,000 clones, about 59% seen once, with over 2.5% in the top ten. Material: PBMCs. Receptor source: a middle-aged man in good health and CMV-seronegative.

The rearrangement links TRBV7-3 to TRBJ2-5; 9 bases line up with TRBD2. This CDR3 region has 15 residues. The J segment lost 2 bases and the V segment lost 5 bases, leaving 6 bases of the junction unmatched. Looked up from germline, CDR1 is SGHTA and CDR2 is FQGTGA. Here the CDR3 reads CASSHLAGVQETQYF. As DNA, the CDR3 is TGTGCCAGCAGCCACTTAGCGGGGGTACAAGAGACCCAGTACTTC. Full variable domain (remainder filled in from reference TRBV7-3 and TRBJ2-5): GAGVSQTPSNKVTEKGKYVELRCDPISGHTALYWYRQSLGQGPEFLIYFQGTGAADDSGLPNDRFFAVRPEGSVSTLKIQRTERGDSAVYLCASSHLAGVQETQYFGPGTRLLVL.

The CDR3 region has the DNA TGTGCCAGCACCTGGACAGGGGAGAGAAGTTCACCCCTCCACTTT. This gives the protein CASTWTGERSSPLHF. The chain links TRBV5-6 to TRBJ1-6, with TRBD1 matching over 9 bases. Trimming took 6 bases from V and 9 from J; bases not matched to a gene: 10. There are 15 residues in the CDR3. Germline V lookup: CDR1 SGHDT, CDR2 YYEEEE. Looking up the rest from reference TRBV5-6 and TRBJ1-6 gives the full variable domain: DAGVTQSPTHLIKTRGQQVTLRCSPKSGHDTVSWYQQALGQGPQFIFQYYEEEERQRGNFPDRFSGHQFPNYSSELNVNALLLGDSALYLCASTWTGERSSPLHFGNGTRLTVT.

This chain uses TRBV2 with TRBJ2-3, with 7 bases aligning to TRBD1. This CDR3 contains 15 residues. The V segment lost 5 bases and the J segment 2 bases; nucleotides outside the gene matches: 7. Germline loops: CDR1 SNHLY, CDR2 FYNNEI. This chain's CDR3 is CASSSPGQNTDTQYF. DNA of the CDR3: TGTGCCAGCAGTTCTCCGGGACAGAACACAGATACGCAGTATTTT. The variable domain in full, with the rest retrieved from reference TRBV2 and TRBJ2-3, is EPEVTQTPSHQVTQMGQEVILRCVPISNHLYFYWYRQILGQKVEFLVSFYNNEISEKSEIFDDQFSVERPDGSNFTLKIRSTKLEDSAMYFCASSSPGQNTDTQYFGPGTRLTVL.

The chain combines TRBV18 with TRBJ2-1, with 9 nucleotides matching TRBD1. With V trimmed by 2 bases and J by 1 base, 9 bases remained unmatched. The CDR3 contains 18 residues. Germline V gives CDR1 KGHSH, CDR2 LQKENI. The CDR3 region has the DNA TGTGCCAGCTCACCAGGGACAGGGTATTTACTATCCTACAATGAGCAGTTCTTC. Its translation: CASSPGTGYLLSYNEQFF. Using reference TRBV18 and TRBJ2-1 for the parts outside the CDR3, the full variable domain is NAGVMQNPRHLVRRRGQEARLRCSPMKGHSHVYWYRQLPEEGLKFMVYLQKENIIDESGMPKERFSAEFPKEGPSILRIQQVVRGDSAAYFCASSPGTGYLLSYNEQFFGPGTRLTVL.

As concerns this clone: One junction end disagrees with the germline gene, perhaps due to a read error. The V call is TRBV19, the J call TRBJ1-5; D is uncertain. The CDR3 loop spans 15 amino acids. Germline CDR1 LNHDA, CDR2 SQIVND (reference sequence). The CDR3 DNA reads TGTGCCAGTAGTATAGATCGGGGTGGCAATCACCCCCAGCATTTT. Its protein product is CASSIDRGGNHPQHF.

The DNA for the CDR3 is TGTGCCAGCAGCTTACAGATTAGCGGGAGCACAGATACGCAGTATTTT. Protein: CASSLQISGSTDTQYF. V and J are TRBV11-1 and TRBJ2-3; 7 bases align to TRBD2. The junction had 5 bases not matched to a gene; V was cut back by 2 bases and J by 0 bases. The CDR3 loop spans 16 amino acids. Germline CDR1 and CDR2: SGHAT and FQDESV (reference sequence). The whole variable domain, filled in from reference TRBV11-1 and TRBJ2-3, reads EAEVAQSPRYKITEKSQAVAFWCDPISGHATLYWYRQILGQGPELLVQFQDESVVDDSQLPKDRFSAERLKGVDSTLKIQPAELGDSAMYLCASSLQISGSTDTQYFGPGTRLTVL.

The chain employs TRBV5-1 and TRBJ1-1; D is perhaps TRBD1 (6 bases). The CDR3 spans 14 residues. Trimming took 1 base from V and 3 from J, leaving 10 bases between them. Germline-derived CDR1 and CDR2 are SGHRS and YFSETQ. The CDR3 spells CASSLWTADTEAFF. The CDR3 DNA follows: TGCGCCAGCAGCTTGTGGACAGCTGACACTGAAGCTTTCTTT.

A single count supports this clone. The V gene is TRBV6-5, the J gene TRBJ2-2, with 8 bases lining up with TRBD1. CDR1 is MNHEY and CDR2 is SVGAGI in the germline V gene. The CDR3 is 14 residues long. With V trimmed by 11 bases and J by 9 bases, 14 bases remained unmatched. The CDR3 is CAGPDRDEFWELFF. The CDR3 DNA reads as TGTGCCGGTCCGGACAGGGATGAGTTCTGGGAGCTGTTTTTT.

The V call is TRBV29-1, the J call TRBJ2-5; 7 bases match TRBD2. J gave up 7 bases and V 0 bases, and 11 bases lay outside the gene matches. CDR1 and CDR2 from the germline V gene are SQVTM and ANQGSEA. The CDR3 totals 15 residues. In nucleotides, the CDR3 is TGCAGCGTTGAAGATTGGAACGGGGGGACGAGGACCCAGTACTTC. Translation gives CSVEDWNGGTRTQYF.

J is TRBJ2-3 and V is TRBV6-5, with TRBD2 identical over 10 bases. Unmatched junction bases numbered 7, after V lost 6 bases and J lost 7 bases. CDR3 length equals 14 residues. Germline CDR1 and CDR2: MNHEY and SVGAGI. The CDR3 protein is CASRRGTSVNTQYF. The DNA of the CDR3 is TGTGCCAGCAGGAGGGGGACTAGCGTAAATACGCAGTATTTT.

The genes are TRBV28 and TRBJ2-6; TRBD2 aligns across 7 bases. V gave up 6 bases and J gave up 3 bases; unmatched junction bases: 5. This CDR3 contains 15 residues. Germline CDR1 is MDHEN and CDR2 is SYDVKM. The CDR3 sequence: CASRPPGGGANVLTF. CDR3 nucleotide sequence: TGTGCCAGCAGACCACCGGGGGGTGGGGCCAACGTCCTGACTTTC.

In DNA form, the CDR3 reads TGTGCCAGCAGTGAGAGGAGGCAGACTGGGGCCAACGTCCTGACTTTC. Its translation: CASSERRQTGANVLTF. This sequence joins TRBV2 and TRBJ2-6; tentatively, D is TRBD2 (5 bases). The CDR3 length is 16 residues. Germline CDR1 and CDR2: SNHLY and FYNNEI. V was clipped by 3 bases and J by 2 bases, with 11 bases between them.

Worth noting for this clone: At one of its ends the junction is not consistent with the germline gene, which may arise from a read error. The V and J genes are TRBV5-4 and TRBJ2-7; 7 bases fit TRBD2. Germline V CDR1 and CDR2: SGHNT, YYREEE (reference sequence). This CDR3 has 13 amino acids. Here the CDR3 DNA reads TGTGCCAGCAGCCCGGTGGGTGGGAGGGTTATCGACTTC. It specifies CASSPVGGRVIDF.

This clone was counted a few times. The chain recombines TRBV5-1 with TRBJ2-1; a weak D match, TRBD1 (5 bases). Looked up from germline, CDR1 is SGHRS and CDR2 is YFSETQ. CDR3 length: 14 amino acids. Trimming pared 4 bases from V and 7 bases from J, leaving 15 bases between. CDR3 residues: CASSQGSRRNEQFF. CDR3 bases: TGCGCCAGCAGCCAGGGCAGTCGACGAAATGAGCAGTTCTTC.

The chain joins TRBV7-3 to TRBJ2-3, with 10 bases that match TRBD2. The germline gives CDR1 SGHTA, CDR2 FQGTGA. With V trimmed by 2 bases and J by 0 bases, 8 bases remained unmatched. This CDR3 is 18 amino acids long. CDR3 sequence: CASSLEVAGGPSTDTQYF. The CDR3 DNA reads as TGTGCCAGCAGCTTAGAGGTAGCGGGAGGACCTAGCACAGATACGCAGTATTTT.

The chain links TRBV27 to TRBJ2-2, with D maybe TRBD1 (5 bases). Germline V gene data show CDR1 as MNHEY and CDR2 as SMNVEV (reference sequence). This CDR3 is 13 amino acids long. V gave up 8 bases and J gave up 3 bases, with 10 bases separating them. The CDR3 bases are TGTGCCAGCCTGCAGGGTTACACCGGGGAGCTGTTTTTT. Protein: CASLQGYTGELFF.

The table lists this clone with a few counts. The chain uses TRBV29-1 and TRBJ2-1; 7 bases are shared with TRBD2. V shed 0 bases, J shed 10 bases, and the junction held 6 bases outside the gene matches. Germline CDR1 reads SQVTM; CDR2 reads ANQGSEA. The CDR3 sequence is 13 residues long. CDR3 loop: CSVEEGGGGEQFF. The DNA of the CDR3 is TGCAGCGTTGAAGAGGGGGGGGGAGGGGAGCAGTTCTTC.

This clone was counted between two and nine times. The J gene is TRBJ1-1, the V gene TRBV7-9, with 7 bases fitting TRBD1. J lost 1 base, V lost 1 base, and 0 bases had no gene match. Per the germline V gene, CDR1 is SEHNR and CDR2 is FQNEAQ (reference sequence). The CDR3 length is 14 residues. For the CDR3, the DNA is TGTGCCAGCAGCTTAGGGACAGGGAACACTGAAGCTTTCTTT. This translates into CASSLGTGNTEAFF.

The chain uses TRBV7-2 and TRBJ2-3, with a possible D match to TRBD2 (5 bases). Germline V gene lookup returns CDR1 SGHTA and CDR2 FQGNSA. CDR3 length: 16 residues. Trimming took off 5 bases at V and 0 bases at J, with 15 bases between the two ends. CDR3 coding DNA: TGTGCCAGCAGCACCAGCGGTGGAATGAGCACAGATACGCAGTATTTT. It yields the protein CASSTSGGMSTDTQYF.

V and J are TRBV27 and TRBJ2-3; tentative D call: TRBD1 (6 bases). Germline V gene lookup returns CDR1 MNHEY and CDR2 SMNVEV (reference sequence). The CDR3 sequence is 15 residues long. V was trimmed by 6 bases and J by 2 bases, leaving 15 bases between them. The CDR3 nucleotides read TGTGCCAGCAGCCGGACAGCAGTCGACACAGATACGCAGTATTTT. This codes for CASSRTAVDTDTQYF.

The chain combines TRBV30 with TRBJ2-2, with 7 bases lining up with TRBD1. The CDR3 runs 15 residues. Germline trimming cut 4 bases from V and 3 bases from J; bases unmatched to any gene: 8. The germline gives CDR1 GTSNPN, CDR2 SVGIG (reference sequence). The CDR3 DNA follows: TGTGCCTGGACCCCCGGGACAGCCCACACCGGGGAGCTGTTTTTT. Protein: CAWTPGTAHTGELFF.

With respect to this clone: Its ends do not fully match the called genes, so a read error is possible. The chain joins TRBV7-7 to TRBJ2-5, with 7 bases that match TRBD1. CDR3 size: 19 residues. Germline V gene data show CDR1 as SSHAT and CDR2 as FNYEAQ (reference sequence). The CDR3 nucleotides read TGTGCTAGCAGCTTACGAGGACAGGTCCGGGTCGGCCTTAAAGAGACCCAGTACTTC. Amino acids: CASSLRGQVRVGLKETQYF.